Following are 16 T cell receptor beta chains from one sample sequenced in a study of blood T cell repertoires in COVID-19. Assay used: immunoSEQ multiplex PCR; TCRdb lists only in-frame clones, some missing. The sample has about 150,000 clones, 80% to 90% seen once. Sequencing used peripheral blood. Receptors originate from a man between 18 and 29 years old with COVID-19, enrolled during active disease.

The chain combines TRBV28 with TRBJ1-2; D may be TRBD1 (6 bases). The CDR3 has 16 residues. CDR1 and CDR2 from the germline V gene are MDHEN and SYDVKM. V was clipped by 3 bases and J by 4 bases, with 18 bases between them. The CDR3 here is CASSFGPTGTGYGYTF. CDR3 coding DNA: TGTGCCAGCAGTTTTGGCCCCACAGGGACGGGCTATGGCTACACCTTC.

The rearrangement joins TRBV7-2 to TRBJ2-7; D gene unclear. The germline V and J ends were trimmed by 7 bases and 4 bases, with 17 bases remaining between them. Germline-derived CDR1 and CDR2 are SGHTA and FQGNSA. CDR3 size: 14 residues. DNA for the CDR3: TGTGCCAGCAAGGTTAGCCAAGAGGTTTACGAGCAGTACTTC. It encodes CASKVSQEVYEQYF.

The chain has TRBV28 and TRBJ2-2; 14 nucleotides agree with TRBD2. V trimming: 5 bases; J trimming: 8 bases; junction bases outside the gene matches: 1. CDR1 and CDR2 (germline): MDHEN, SYDVKM. The CDR3 totals 14 residues. The CDR3 nucleotides are TGTGCCAGCAGTAGGACTAGCGGGAGGGGGGAGCTGTTTTTT. This sequence encodes CASSRTSGRGELFF. The full variable domain, its missing parts supplied by reference TRBV28 and TRBJ2-2, is DVKVTQSSRYLVKRTGEKVFLECVQDMDHENMFWYRQDPGLGLRLIYFSYDVKMKEKGDIPEGYSVSREKKERFSLILESASTNQTSMYLCASSRTSGRGELFFGEGSRLTVL.

The chain is built from TRBV5-1 and TRBJ2-3, with 12 bases lining up with TRBD2. V was clipped by 0 bases and J by 2 bases; unmatched bases: 4. Germline V gene lookup returns CDR1 SGHRS and CDR2 YFSETQ. This CDR3 spans 17 amino acids. CDR3 nucleotide sequence: TGCGCCAGCAGCTTGGGACTAGCGGGAGATTTCACAGATACGCAGTATTTT. Its translation is CASSLGLAGDFTDTQYF. The variable domain in full, completed from reference TRBV5-1 and TRBJ2-3, reads KAGVTQTPRYLIKTRGQQVTLSCSPISGHRSVSWYQQTPGQGLQFLFEYFSETQRNKGNFPGRFSGRQFSNSRSEMNVSTLELGDSALYLCASSLGLAGDFTDTQYFGPGTRLTVL.

The chain recombines TRBV6-6 with TRBJ2-5, with TRBD1 identical over 8 bases. The CDR3 covers 15 residues. Germline trimming cut 5 bases from V and 5 bases from J; bases unmatched to any gene: 10. Germline assignment: CDR1 MNHNY and CDR2 SVGAGI (reference sequence). CDR3 DNA: TGTGCCAGCAGTCAGTACAGGGGGAGGATGGAGACCCAGTACTTC. It translates to CASSQYRGRMETQYF.

V is TRBV6-7 and J is TRBJ2-2; possible D gene TRBD2, 7 bases. TRBV6-7 is noted as an ORF with a role that remains uncertain. V lost 5 bases to trimming and J lost 1 base, with 14 bases between them. The CDR3 spans 16 residues. CDR3 protein: CASSPEGGLNTGELFF. The CDR3 nucleotides read TGTGCCAGCAGTCCCGAGGGGGGGCTGAACACCGGGGAGCTGTTTTTT.

This rearrangement joins TRBV13 to TRBJ2-7; D gene unclear. With 6 bases removed from V and 2 bases from J, the gap between germline ends came to 8 bases. The CDR3 has 12 residues. From germline, CDR1 is PRHDT and CDR2 FYEKMQ (reference sequence). Here the CDR3 DNA reads TGTGCCAGCAGTATGTTAACCTACGAGCAGTACTTC. It is translated as CASSMLTYEQYF.

This sequence joins TRBV5-1 and TRBJ2-2; D gene unclear. The germline V gene encodes CDR1 SGHRS and CDR2 YFSETQ. V lost 4 bases and J lost 2, with 18 bases in between. The CDR3 runs to 17 residues. The CDR3 reads CASSKNRLTSNTGELFF. The CDR3 coding sequence is TGCGCCAGCAGCAAGAACCGTCTCACATCTAACACCGGGGAGCTGTTTTTT.

The J gene is TRBJ1-5, the V gene TRBV28; a weak D match, TRBD1 (5 bases). CDR1 and CDR2 from the germline V gene are MDHEN and SYDVKM. V lost 8 bases and J 6 bases, leaving 8 bases between the germline ends. CDR3 size: 11 residues. CDR3 protein: CASGGGQPQHF. The CDR3 DNA sequence: TGTGCCAGCGGGGGGGGTCAGCCCCAGCATTTT.

This chain joins TRBV7-3 and TRBJ2-5; no firm D call. V lost 1 base, J lost 2 bases, and 11 bases lay in between. CDR1 SGHTA and CDR2 FQGTGA come from the germline V gene. This CDR3 comprises 15 residues. CDR3 residues: CASSLIGGTQETQYF. As DNA, the CDR3 is TGTGCCAGCAGCTTAATAGGCGGAACGCAAGAGACCCAGTACTTC.

The gene calls are TRBV25-1 and TRBJ2-5; 8 nucleotides match TRBD1. Trimming at V came to 3 bases and at J to 5 bases, leaving 8 bases not matched to a gene. The germline gives CDR1 MGHDK, CDR2 SYGVNS. The CDR3 loop spans 15 amino acids. The CDR3 DNA reads as TGTGCCAGCAGTGACCCCGGCAGGGGGCAGGAGACCCAGTACTTC. The encoded protein is CASSDPGRGQETQYF. Filled out from reference TRBV25-1 and TRBJ2-5, the complete variable domain reads EADIYQTPRYLVIGTGKKITLECSQTMGHDKMYWYQQDPGMELHLIHYSYGVNSTEKGDLSSESTVSRIRTEHFPLTLESARPSHTSQYLCASSDPGRGQETQYFGPGTRLLVL.

The V and J genes are TRBV11-1 and TRBJ1-1; the D is unclear. In germline, CDR1 is SGHAT, CDR2 FQDESV (reference sequence). The CDR3 covers 17 residues. Trimming took off 0 bases at V and 4 bases at J, with 18 bases between the two ends. DNA for the CDR3: TGTGCCAGCAGCTTAGCGGTAATTGGGGAGCGAGGCACTGAAGCTTTCTTT. Translation gives CASSLAVIGERGTEAFF. Supplemented by reference TRBV11-1 and TRBJ1-1, the full variable domain reads EAEVAQSPRYKITEKSQAVAFWCDPISGHATLYWYRQILGQGPELLVQFQDESVVDDSQLPKDRFSAERLKGVDSTLKIQPAELGDSAMYLCASSLAVIGERGTEAFFGQGTRLTVV.

The J gene is TRBJ1-5, the V gene TRBV28; a weak D match, TRBD1 (5 bases). From germline, CDR1 is MDHEN and CDR2 SYDVKM. V lost 0 bases and J 2 bases, leaving 11 bases between the germline ends. The CDR3 is made up of 16 amino acids. CDR3 sequence reads: CASSLWGGGGNQPQHF. CDR3 nucleotides: TGTGCCAGCAGTTTATGGGGGGGAGGGGGCAATCAGCCCCAGCATTTT.

The V and J genes are TRBV9 and TRBJ2-5, with 10 nucleotides matching TRBD2. The ends lost 0 bases at V and 5 bases at J; junction bases unmatched: 4. This CDR3 has 15 residues. Germline V gene data show CDR1 as SGDLS and CDR2 as YYNGEE. The CDR3 here is CASSVASGSGETQYF. The CDR3 DNA sequence: TGTGCCAGCAGCGTAGCTAGCGGGAGTGGGGAGACCCAGTACTTC.

The J gene is TRBJ2-1, the V gene TRBV3-1 (or the pseudogene TRBV3-2), with D possibly matching TRBD2 (5 bases). This CDR3 has 15 amino acids. V was shortened by 4 bases and J by 4 bases, with 14 bases between the two germline ends. CDR1 LGHDT and CDR2 YNNKEL come from the germline V gene (reference sequence). CDR3 DNA: TGTGCCAGCAGCCCTAAGGGAAAGCGGTACAATGAGCAGTTCTTC. Protein: CASSPKGKRYNEQFF.

The chain employs TRBV28 and TRBJ2-7; D gene unclear. Trimming pared 8 bases from V and 2 bases from J, leaving 10 bases between. Germline lookup yields CDR1 MDHEN and CDR2 SYDVKM. CDR3 length equals 12 residues. CDR3 sequence (DNA): TGTGCCAGCGGGCCCCGAGCCTACGAGCAGTACTTC. Translated, it gives CASGPRAYEQYF.